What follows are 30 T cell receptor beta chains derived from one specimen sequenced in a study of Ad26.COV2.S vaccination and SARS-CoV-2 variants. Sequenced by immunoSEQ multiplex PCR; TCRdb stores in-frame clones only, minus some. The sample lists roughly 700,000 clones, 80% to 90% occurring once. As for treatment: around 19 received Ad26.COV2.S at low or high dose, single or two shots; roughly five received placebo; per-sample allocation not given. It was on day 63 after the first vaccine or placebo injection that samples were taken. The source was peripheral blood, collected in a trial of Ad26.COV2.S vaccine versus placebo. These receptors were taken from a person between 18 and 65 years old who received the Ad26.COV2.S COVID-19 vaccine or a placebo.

The DNA of the CDR3 is TGTGCCAGCAGCCACGGGACATTTAGCAATCAGCCCCAGCATTTT. Translation: CASSHGTFSNQPQHF. V usage is TRBV3-1 (or the pseudogene TRBV3-2) and J usage is TRBJ1-5; a possible D gene is TRBD1 (6 bases). V dropped 3 bases and J dropped 0 bases, with 9 bases sitting between them. There are 15 residues in the CDR3. Germline V gene data show CDR1 as LGHDT and CDR2 as YNNKEL (reference sequence).

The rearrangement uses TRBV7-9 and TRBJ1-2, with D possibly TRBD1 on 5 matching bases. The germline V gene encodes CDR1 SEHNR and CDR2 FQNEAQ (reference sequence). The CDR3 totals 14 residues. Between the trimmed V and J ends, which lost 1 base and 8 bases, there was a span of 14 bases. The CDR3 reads CASSLGPRVYGYTF. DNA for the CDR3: TGTGCCAGCAGCTTAGGGCCCAGGGTTTACGGCTACACCTTC.

The CDR3 sequence is CASSGENYGYTF. Written as DNA, the CDR3 is TGTGCCAGCTCAGGCGAAAACTATGGCTACACCTTC. The chain uses TRBV6-5 and TRBJ1-2; D unclear. The CDR3 contains 12 residues. With 8 bases removed from V and 2 bases from J, the gap between germline ends came to 9 bases. Per germline, CDR1 MNHEY and CDR2 SVGAGI.

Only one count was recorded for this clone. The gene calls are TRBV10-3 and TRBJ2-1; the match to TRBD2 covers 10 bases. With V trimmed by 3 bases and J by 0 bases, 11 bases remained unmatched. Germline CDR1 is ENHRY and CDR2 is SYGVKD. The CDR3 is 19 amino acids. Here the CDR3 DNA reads TGTGCCATCAGTGACCGTAGTAGCGGGGGGACGAGCTCCTACAATGAGCAGTTCTTC. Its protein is CAISDRSSGGTSSYNEQFF.

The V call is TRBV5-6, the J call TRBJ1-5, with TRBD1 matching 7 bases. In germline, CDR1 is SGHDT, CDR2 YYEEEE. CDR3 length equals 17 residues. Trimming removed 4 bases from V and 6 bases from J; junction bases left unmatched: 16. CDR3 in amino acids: CASSQTWGGGLGQPQHF. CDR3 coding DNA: TGTGCCAGCAGCCAAACCTGGGGAGGGGGCCTGGGTCAGCCCCAGCATTTT.

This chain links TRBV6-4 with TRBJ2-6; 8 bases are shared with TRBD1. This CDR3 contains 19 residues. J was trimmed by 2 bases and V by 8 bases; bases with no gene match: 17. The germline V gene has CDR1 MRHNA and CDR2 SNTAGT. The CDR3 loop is CASASFGQGRGPGANVLTF. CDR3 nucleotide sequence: TGTGCCAGCGCCTCCTTTGGACAGGGAAGGGGACCTGGGGCCAACGTCCTGACTTTC.

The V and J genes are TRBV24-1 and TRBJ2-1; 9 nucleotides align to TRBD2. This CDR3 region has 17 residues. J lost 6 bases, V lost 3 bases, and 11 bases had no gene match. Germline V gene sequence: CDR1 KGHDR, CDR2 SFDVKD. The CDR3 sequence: CATSDPLASGNGNEQFF. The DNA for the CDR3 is TGTGCCACCAGTGATCCCCTCGCTAGCGGGAACGGCAATGAGCAGTTCTTC.

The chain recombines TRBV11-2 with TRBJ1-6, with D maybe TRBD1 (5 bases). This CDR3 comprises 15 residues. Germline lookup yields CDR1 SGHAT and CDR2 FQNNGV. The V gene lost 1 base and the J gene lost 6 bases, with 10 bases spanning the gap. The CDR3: CASSLAVQGNSPLHF. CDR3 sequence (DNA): TGTGCCAGCAGCTTAGCAGTGCAGGGTAATTCACCCCTCCACTTT. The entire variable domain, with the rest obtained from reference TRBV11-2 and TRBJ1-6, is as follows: EAGVAQSPRYKIIEKRQSVAFWCNPISGHATLYWYQQILGQGPKLLIQFQNNGVVDDSQLPKDRFSAERLKGVDSTLKIQPAKLEDSAVYLCASSLAVQGNSPLHFGNGTRLTVT.

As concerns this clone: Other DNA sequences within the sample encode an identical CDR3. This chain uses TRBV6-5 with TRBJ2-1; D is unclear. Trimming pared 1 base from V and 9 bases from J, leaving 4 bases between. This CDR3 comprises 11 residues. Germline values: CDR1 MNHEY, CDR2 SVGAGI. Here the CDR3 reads CASSYFGEQFF. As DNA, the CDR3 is TGTGCCAGCAGTTACTTCGGTGAGCAGTTCTTC.

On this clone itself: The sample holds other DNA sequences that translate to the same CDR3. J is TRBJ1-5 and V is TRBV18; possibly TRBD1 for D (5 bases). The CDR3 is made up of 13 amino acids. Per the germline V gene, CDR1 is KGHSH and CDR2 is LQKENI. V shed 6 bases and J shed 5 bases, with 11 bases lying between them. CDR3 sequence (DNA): TGTGCCAGCTCCCTCGACAGAGATCAGCCCCAGCATTTT. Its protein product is CASSLDRDQPQHF.

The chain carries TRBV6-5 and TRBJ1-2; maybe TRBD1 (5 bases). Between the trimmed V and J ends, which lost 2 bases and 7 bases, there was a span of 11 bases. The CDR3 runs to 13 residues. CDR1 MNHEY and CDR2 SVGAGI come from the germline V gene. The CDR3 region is CASSYGRAGGYTF. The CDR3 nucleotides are TGTGCCAGCAGTTACGGCAGGGCGGGTGGCTACACCTTC.

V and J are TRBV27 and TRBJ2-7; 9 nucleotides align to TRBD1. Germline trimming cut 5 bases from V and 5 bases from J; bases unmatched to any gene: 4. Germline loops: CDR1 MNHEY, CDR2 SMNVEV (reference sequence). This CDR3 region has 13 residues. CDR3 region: CASSPDRGHEQYF. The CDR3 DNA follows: TGTGCCAGCAGTCCGGACAGGGGCCACGAGCAGTACTTC.

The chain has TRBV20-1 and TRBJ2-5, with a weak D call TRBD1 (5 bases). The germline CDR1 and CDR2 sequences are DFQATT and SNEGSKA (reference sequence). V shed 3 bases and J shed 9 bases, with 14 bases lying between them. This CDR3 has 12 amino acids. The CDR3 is CSASPGNGAQYF. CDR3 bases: TGCAGTGCTAGTCCAGGGAATGGAGCCCAGTACTTC.

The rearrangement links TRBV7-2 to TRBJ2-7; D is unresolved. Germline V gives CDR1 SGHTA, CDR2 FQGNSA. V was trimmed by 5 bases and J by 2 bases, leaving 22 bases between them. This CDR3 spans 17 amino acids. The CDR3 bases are TGTGCCAGCAGCCTAAACTCGGGTCCCCTAGTCCCCTACGAGCAGTACTTC. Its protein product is CASSLNSGPLVPYEQYF. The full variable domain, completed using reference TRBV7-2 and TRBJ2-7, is GAGVSQSPSNKVTEKGKDVELRCDPISGHTALYWYRQSLGQGLEFLIYFQGNSAPDKSGLPSDRFSAERTGGSVSTLTIQRTQQEDSAVYLCASSLNSGPLVPYEQYFGPGTRLTVT.

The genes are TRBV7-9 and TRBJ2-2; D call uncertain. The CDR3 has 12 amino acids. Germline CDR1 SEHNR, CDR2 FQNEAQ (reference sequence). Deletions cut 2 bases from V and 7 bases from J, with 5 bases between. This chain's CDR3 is CASSLRVGELFF. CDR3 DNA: TGTGCCAGCAGCTTAAGGGTCGGGGAGCTGTTTTTT.

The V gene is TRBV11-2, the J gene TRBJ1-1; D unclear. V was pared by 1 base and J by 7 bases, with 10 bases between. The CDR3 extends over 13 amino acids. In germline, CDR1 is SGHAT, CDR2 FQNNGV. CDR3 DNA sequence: TGTGCCAGCAGCTTAGCTGCCCAAGGTGAAGCTTTCTTT. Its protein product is CASSLAAQGEAFF.

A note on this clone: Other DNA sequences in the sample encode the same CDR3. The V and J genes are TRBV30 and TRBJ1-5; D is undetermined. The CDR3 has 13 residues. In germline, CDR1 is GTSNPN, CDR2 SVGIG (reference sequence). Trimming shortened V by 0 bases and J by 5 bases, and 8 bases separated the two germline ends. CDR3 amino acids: CAWSVGGDQPQHF. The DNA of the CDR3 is TGTGCCTGGAGTGTAGGTGGGGATCAGCCCCAGCATTTT.

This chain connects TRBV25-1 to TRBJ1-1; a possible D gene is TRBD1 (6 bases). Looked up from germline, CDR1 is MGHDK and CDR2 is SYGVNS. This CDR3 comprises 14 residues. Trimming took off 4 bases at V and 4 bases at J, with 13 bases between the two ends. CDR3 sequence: CASSAQGEGTEAFF. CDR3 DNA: TGTGCCAGCAGTGCACAGGGCGAGGGCACTGAAGCTTTCTTT.

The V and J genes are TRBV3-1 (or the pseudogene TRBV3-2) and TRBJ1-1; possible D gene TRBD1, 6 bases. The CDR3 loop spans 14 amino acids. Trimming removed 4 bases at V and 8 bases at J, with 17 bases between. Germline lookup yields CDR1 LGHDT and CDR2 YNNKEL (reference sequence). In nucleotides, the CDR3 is TGTGCCAGCAGCCGCCTGACAGGCCCTCGGGAAGCTTTCTTT. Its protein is CASSRLTGPREAFF.

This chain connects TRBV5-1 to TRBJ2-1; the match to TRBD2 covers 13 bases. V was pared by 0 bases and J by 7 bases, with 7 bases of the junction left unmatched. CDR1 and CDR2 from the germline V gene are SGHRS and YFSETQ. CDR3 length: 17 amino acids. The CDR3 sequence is CASSLASGLAGINEQFF. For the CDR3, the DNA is TGCGCCAGCAGCTTGGCTTCGGGACTAGCGGGGATAAATGAGCAGTTCTTC. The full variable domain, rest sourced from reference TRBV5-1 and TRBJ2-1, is KAGVTQTPRYLIKTRGQQVTLSCSPISGHRSVSWYQQTPGQGLQFLFEYFSETQRNKGNFPGRFSGRQFSNSRSEMNVSTLELGDSALYLCASSLASGLAGINEQFFGPGTRLTVL.

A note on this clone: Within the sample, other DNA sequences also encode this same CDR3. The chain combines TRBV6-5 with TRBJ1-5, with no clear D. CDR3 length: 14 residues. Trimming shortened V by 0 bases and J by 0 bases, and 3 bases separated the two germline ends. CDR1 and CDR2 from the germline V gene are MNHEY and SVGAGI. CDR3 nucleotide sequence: TGTGCCAGCAGTTACTCGAGTAGCAATCAGCCCCAGCATTTT. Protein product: CASSYSSSNQPQHF.

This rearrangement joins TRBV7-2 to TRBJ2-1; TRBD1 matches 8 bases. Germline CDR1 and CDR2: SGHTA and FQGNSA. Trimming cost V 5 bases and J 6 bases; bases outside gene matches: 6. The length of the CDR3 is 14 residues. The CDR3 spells CASSPQGAGNEQFF. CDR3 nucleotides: TGTGCCAGCAGCCCCCAGGGGGCCGGCAATGAGCAGTTCTTC.

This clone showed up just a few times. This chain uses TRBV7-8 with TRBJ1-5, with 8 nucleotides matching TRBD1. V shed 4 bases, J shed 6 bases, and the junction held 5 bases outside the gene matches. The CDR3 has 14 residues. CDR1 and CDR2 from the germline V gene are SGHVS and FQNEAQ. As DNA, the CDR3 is TGTGCCAGCAGCTCGACAGGGGTCCCTCAGCCCCAGCATTTT. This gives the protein CASSSTGVPQPQHF.

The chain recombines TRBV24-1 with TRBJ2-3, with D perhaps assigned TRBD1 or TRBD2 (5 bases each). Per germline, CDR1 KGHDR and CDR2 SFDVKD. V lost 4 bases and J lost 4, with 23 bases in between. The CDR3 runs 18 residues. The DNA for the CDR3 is TGTGCCACCAGTGACCCGAGTGGGGACCTATTCGCGCCAGATACGCAGTATTTT. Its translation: CATSDPSGDLFAPDTQYF.

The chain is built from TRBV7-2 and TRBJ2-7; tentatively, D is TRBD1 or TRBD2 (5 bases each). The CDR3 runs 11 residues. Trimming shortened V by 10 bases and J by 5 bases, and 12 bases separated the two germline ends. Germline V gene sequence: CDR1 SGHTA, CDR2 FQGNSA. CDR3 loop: CATSWDHEQYF. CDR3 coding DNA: TGTGCCACCTCGTGGGACCACGAGCAGTACTTC. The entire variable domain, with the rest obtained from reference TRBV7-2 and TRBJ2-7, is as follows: GAGVSQSPSNKVTEKGKDVELRCDPISGHTALYWYRQSLGQGLEFLIYFQGNSAPDKSGLPSDRFSAERTGGSVSTLTIQRTQQEDSAVYLCATSWDHEQYFGPGTRLTVT.

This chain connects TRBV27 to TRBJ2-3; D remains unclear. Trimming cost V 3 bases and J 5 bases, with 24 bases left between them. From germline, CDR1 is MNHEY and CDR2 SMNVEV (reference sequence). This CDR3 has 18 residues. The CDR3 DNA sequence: TGTGCCAGCAGTTTGATTCCCCCCCGTGCGGCAATGAGAGATACGCAGTATTTT. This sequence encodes CASSLIPPRAAMRDTQYF.

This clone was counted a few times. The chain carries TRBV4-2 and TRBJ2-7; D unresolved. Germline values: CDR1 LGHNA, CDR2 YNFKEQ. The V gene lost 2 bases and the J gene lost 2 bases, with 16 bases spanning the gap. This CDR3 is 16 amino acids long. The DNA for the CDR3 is TGTGCCAGCAGCCAACTCTCGGGCAGATATGCCTACGAGCAGTACTTC. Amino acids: CASSQLSGRYAYEQYF.

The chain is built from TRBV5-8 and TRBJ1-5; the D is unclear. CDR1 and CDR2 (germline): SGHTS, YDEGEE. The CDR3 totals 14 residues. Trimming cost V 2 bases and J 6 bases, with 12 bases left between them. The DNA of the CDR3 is TGTGCCAGCAGCTTCCCCACAGTGGGTCAGCCCCAGCATTTT. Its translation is CASSFPTVGQPQHF.

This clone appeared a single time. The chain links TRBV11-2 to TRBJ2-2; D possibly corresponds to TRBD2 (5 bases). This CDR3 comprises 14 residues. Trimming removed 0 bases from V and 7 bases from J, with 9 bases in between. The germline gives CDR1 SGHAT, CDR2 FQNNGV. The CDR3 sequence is CASSLDPGVGELFF. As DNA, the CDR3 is TGTGCCAGCAGCTTAGATCCCGGGGTCGGGGAGCTGTTTTTT.

CDR3 sequence: CASSFQSGNNEQFF. The CDR3 DNA reads TGTGCCAGTAGTTTTCAGAGCGGGAACAATGAGCAGTTCTTC. The chain has TRBV19 and TRBJ2-1; 7 bases agree with TRBD2. V lost 5 bases to trimming and J lost 5 bases; unmatched junction nucleotides: 6. CDR1 and CDR2 from the germline V gene are LNHDA and SQIVND (reference sequence). The CDR3 consists of 14 residues.